The T cell receptor (beta chain) under discussion was sequenced for a study of blood T cell repertoires in COVID-19. Study context: Material from acute and convalescent COVID-19 was sourced from the United States, Italy and Spain. Sources were T cells, B-cell-depleted T cells, or PBMCs; the material itself was cDNA or gDNA.

Authors' analysis steps: How many nucleated cells were present was estimated from reference gene primer amplification. The data were produced by immunoSEQ multiplex PCR, yet TCRdb's version contains in-frame clones alone and is incomplete. The DNA gave D and trimming, while V, J and clone size come from that table. The sample lists over 200,000 clones; more than 75% were seen once. Trimming removed 6 bases from V and 3 bases from J; junction bases left unmatched: 3. The germline V gene encodes CDR1 MNHEY and CDR2 SVGAGI. The CDR3 sequence is 15 residues long. The TCR was taken from a man aged 35 to 55 with active or convalescent COVID-19. Input material: peripheral blood. V and J are TRBV6-5 and TRBJ1-6, with 9 positions matching TRBD1. The CDR3 sequence: CASSWTGDYNSPLHF. CDR3 DNA sequence: TGTGCCAGCAGCTGGACAGGGGACTATAATTCACCCCTCCACTTT.